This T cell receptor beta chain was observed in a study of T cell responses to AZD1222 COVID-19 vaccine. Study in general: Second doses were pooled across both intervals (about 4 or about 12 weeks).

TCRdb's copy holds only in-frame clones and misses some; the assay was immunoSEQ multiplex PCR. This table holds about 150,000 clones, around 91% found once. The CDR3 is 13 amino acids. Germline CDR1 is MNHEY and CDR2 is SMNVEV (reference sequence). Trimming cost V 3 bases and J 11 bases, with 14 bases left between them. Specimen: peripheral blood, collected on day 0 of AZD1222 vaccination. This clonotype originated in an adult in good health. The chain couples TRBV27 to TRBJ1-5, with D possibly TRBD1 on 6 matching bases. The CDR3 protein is CASSFDGGLSQHF. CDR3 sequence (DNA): TGTGCCAGCAGTTTTGATGGGGGCCTGTCCCAGCATTTT.